The rows below give T cell receptor beta chains drawn from one sample of a study of glioma-infiltrating T cells after dendritic cell vaccination. The protocol was immunoSEQ multiplex PCR, while the TCRdb copy is restricted to in-frame clones and leaves out a portion. Of fewer than 40,000 clones in the sample, roughly 90% are singletons; the top ten hold roughly 2.3%. Sequencing used blood, obtained before dendritic cell vaccination. These receptors came from a human donor with glioblastoma. CDR3s include the opening cysteine and the closing phenylalanine or tryptophan. D genes are given only for firm matches. Clone size is not always given. Where it is, it says once, few, many or a class for expanded clones.

clone_size j_call v_call cdr3_length d_call cdr3_nt cdr3_aa
- TRBJ1-4 TRBV7-8 14 - TGTGCCAGCAGCTTTTCACCAGTTAATGAAAAACTGTTTTTT CASSFSPVNEKLFF
once TRBJ2-2 TRBV6-1 14 - TGTGCCAGCAGCCCGGGACAGAACACCGGGGAGCTGTTTTTT CASSPGQNTGELFF
- TRBJ2-5 TRBV10-3 18 TRBD2 TGTGCCATCAGTGAGGGACTAGCGGGCTCCCCCAGCCAAGGGACCCAGTACTTC CAISEGLAGSPSQGTQYF
- TRBJ2-3 TRBV7-9 16 TRBD2 TGTGCCACCCACTCTGAGCGGGGGCAAAGGGGAGATACGCAGTATTTT CATHSERGQRGDTQYF
- TRBJ1-5 TRBV18 14 - TGTGCCAGCTCACGGCAGGGGCAGAATCAGCCCCAGCATTTT CASSRQGQNQPQHF
- TRBJ2-3 TRBV29-1 14 - TGCAGCGTTGACAGGGGGGCCCTTACAGATACGCAGTATTTT CSVDRGALTDTQYF
few TRBJ2-5 TRBV6-1 21 TRBD2 TGTGCCAGCAGTGAAGCGCTTAGGACTAGCGGGGGGGCCAAGGTACGAGAGACCCAGTACTTC CASSEALRTSGGAKVRETQYF
once TRBJ1-5 TRBV30 14 - TGTGCCTGGAGTGTAGGCCAGGGATTCCAGCCCCAGCATTTT CAWSVGQGFQPQHF
- TRBJ1-3 TRBV5-1 17 - TGCGCCAGCAGCTTGGGCGGGAATAGAGGGTCTGGAAACACCATATATTTT CASSLGGNRGSGNTIYF
- TRBJ2-7 TRBV4-2 15 TRBD1 TGTGCCAGCAGCCGAAGACAGGGATCAGGATACGAGCAGTACTTC CASSRRQGSGYEQYF
once TRBJ1-1 TRBV19 19 - TGTGCCAGTAGTATAGACAACACACAGGGCCTGGGGAGGGGCACTGAAGCTTTCTTT CASSIDNTQGLGRGTEAFF
once TRBJ2-2 TRBV9 13 - TGTGCCAGCAGCACTCCGGGGGCCGGGGAGCTGTTTTTT CASSTPGAGELFF
- TRBJ2-3 TRBV5-4 15 - TGTGCCAGCAGCCCGCTTAGGGGTAGAACAGATACGCAGTATTTT CASSPLRGRTDTQYF
once TRBJ1-6 TRBV27 13 - TGTGCCAGCAGTCCCCAAAATAATTCACCCCTCCACTTT CASSPQNNSPLHF
- TRBJ1-6 TRBV7-7 13 - TGTGCCAGCAGCTCTCGGGTAGGATCACCCCTCCACTTT CASSSRVGSPLHF
few TRBJ2-7 TRBV4-2 13 TRBD1 TGTGCCAGCAGCGGACGACAGGGCGACGAGCAGTACTTC CASSGRQGDEQYF
- TRBJ1-6 TRBV6-1 12 - TGTGCCAGCACCGAGCACAATTCACCCCTCCACTTT CASTEHNSPLHF
- TRBJ2-7 TRBV10-2 15 TRBD1 TGCGCCAGCAGGGAGTTGACAGGGGGCTCCTACGAGCAGTACTTC CASRELTGGSYEQYF
- TRBJ1-4 TRBV5-1 17 - TGCGCCAGCAGCCCAGGGCCCCCGAGTGCAACTAATGAAAAACTGTTTTTT CASSPGPPSATNEKLFF
- TRBJ2-3 TRBV7-9 16 TRBD2 TGTGCCAGCAGCATCTTAGCGGGGGGAAGCACAGATACGCAGTATTTT CASSILAGGSTDTQYF
- TRBJ2-7 TRBV29-1 14 TRBD1 TGCAGCGTTGAAGATCCGGGACAGCCCTACGAGCAGTACTTC CSVEDPGQPYEQYF
- TRBJ1-2 TRBV6-5 16 TRBD1 TGTGCCAGCAGTTCCGGACAGGGGATTAGTAACTCTGGCTACACCTTC CASSSGQGISNSGYTF
- TRBJ1-6 TRBV7-2 16 - TGTGCCAGCAGCTTATCCCCCCCGGGGTATAATTCACCCCTCCACTTT CASSLSPPGYNSPLHF
once TRBJ2-7 TRBV6-5 11 - TGTGCCAGCACCTACAGGTACGAGCAGTACTTC CASTYRYEQYF
- TRBJ2-5 TRBV7-8 15 TRBD1 TGTGCCAGCAGCTTAAGGGGGCTTGAGTTGGAGACCCAGTACTTC CASSLRGLELETQYF
- TRBJ2-7 TRBV6-5 15 - TGTGCCAGCAGCCCCGAGGGGGGAGGGGGCTACGAGCAGTACTTC CASSPEGGGGYEQYF
- TRBJ2-1 TRBV5-1 16 TRBD1 TGCGCCAGCAGCGAATTGGGACAGGGTTCCTACAATGAGCAGTTCTTC CASSELGQGSYNEQFF
- TRBJ2-7 TRBV11-1 17 - TGTGCCAGCAGCTTAGCGGGGCGGAATCTAAACTCCTACGAGCAGTACTTC CASSLAGRNLNSYEQYF
- TRBJ1-1 TRBV11-3 14 - TGTGCCAGCAGCCTACGCGGCGGGAACACTGAAGCTTTCTTT CASSLRGGNTEAFF
- TRBJ1-6 TRBV6-1 13 - TGTGCCAGCAGTGAAGCGATGCAGTCACCCCTCCACTTT CASSEAMQSPLHF
- TRBJ1-6 TRBV7-6 15 - TGTGCCAGCAGCTTAGTCGCAGATGCTAATTCACCCCTCCACTTT CASSLVADANSPLHF
- TRBJ2-1 TRBV27 16 TRBD2 TGTGCCAGCAGTTTAACCTTTAGCGGGACCTACAATGAGCAGTTCTTC CASSLTFSGTYNEQFF
- TRBJ2-5 TRBV5-4 16 TRBD2 TGTGCCAGCAGCCGGGAGAAGCGGGGGGGTCAAGAGACCCAGTACTTC CASSREKRGGQETQYF
- TRBJ2-4 TRBV6-6 16 - TGTGCCAGCAGTTACGCCCTCCGACTAGGAGGGGACATTCAGTACTTC CASSYALRLGGDIQYF
once TRBJ1-4 TRBV5-6 14 - TGTGCCAGCAGCCCCGGGACACGTAATGAAAAACTGTTTTTT CASSPGTRNEKLFF
- TRBJ2-1 TRBV4-1 15 - TGCGCCAGCAGCCCAACAGGGTTCGAATACAATGAGCAGTTCTTC CASSPTGFEYNEQFF
- TRBJ2-5 TRBV4-1 14 - TGCGCCAGCAGCCCCGGGACACACCAAGAGACCCAGTACTTC CASSPGTHQETQYF
once TRBJ1-2 TRBV27 14 TRBD1 TGTGCCAGCAGAACAGCACAGGGGGCGTATGGCTACACCTTC CASRTAQGAYGYTF
- TRBJ1-3 TRBV7-8 15 - TGTGCCAGCAGCTTAGCGGTCGGCTCTGGAAACACCATATATTTT CASSLAVGSGNTIYF
- TRBJ1-2 TRBV7-9 16 - TGTGCCAGCAGCTTACGAGACAACAGGCCTAACTATGGCTACACCTTC CASSLRDNRPNYGYTF
- TRBJ1-5 TRBV7-6 14 - TGTGCCAGCAGCCCCGCCAGGGGCAATCAGCCCCAGCATTTT CASSPARGNQPQHF
- TRBJ2-7 TRBV4-1 15 TRBD1 TGCGCCAGCAGCCAAGCGGACAGGAGCTCCTACGAGCAGTACTTC CASSQADRSSYEQYF
- TRBJ2-3 TRBV7-2 16 TRBD2 TGTGCCAGCAGCTTAGTGGCGGGGGGCCACAGAGATACGCAGTATTTT CASSLVAGGHRDTQYF
- TRBJ2-3 TRBV19 11 TRBD1 TGTGCCAGTAGCCCCGGGACAGGGGAGTATTTT CASSPGTGEYF
few TRBJ2-6 TRBV9 13 - TGTGCCAGCATGCAGGCTGGGGCCAACGTCCTGACTTTC CASMQAGANVLTF
once TRBJ1-1 TRBV6-6 14 - TGTGCCAGCAGTTACTCATTCCGGAACACTGAAGCTTTCTTT CASSYSFRNTEAFF
- TRBJ1-4 TRBV5-8 16 - TGTGCCAGCAGCTTGTTCAGAGGGATTAATAATGAAAAACTGTTTTTT CASSLFRGINNEKLFF
- TRBJ1-1 TRBV11-1 15 - TGTGCCAGCACCATACCCAGGGGCCGTCGGACTGAAGCTTTCTTT CASTIPRGRRTEAFF
- TRBJ2-1 TRBV7-8 15 - TGTGCCAGCAGCCACCGGTCCCTTTCCTACAATGAGCAGTTCTTC CASSHRSLSYNEQFF
- TRBJ2-3 TRBV5-4 16 TRBD2 TGTGCCAGCAGACCCACTAGCGGGGCATCCACAGATACGCAGTATTTT CASRPTSGASTDTQYF
- TRBJ2-1 TRBV7-9 16 TRBD1 TGTGCCAGCAGCACCTCGGGTATACAGGGGTACAATGAGCAGTTCTTC CASSTSGIQGYNEQFF
- TRBJ2-5 TRBV4-2 15 - TGTGCCAGCAGCCAAGGGTCGGCAGGACAAGAGACCCAGTACTTC CASSQGSAGQETQYF
- TRBJ2-7 TRBV11-2 16 - TGTGCCAGCAGAGTTATGCCCCGTGACATTCCCGGCGAGCAGTACTTC CASRVMPRDIPGEQYF